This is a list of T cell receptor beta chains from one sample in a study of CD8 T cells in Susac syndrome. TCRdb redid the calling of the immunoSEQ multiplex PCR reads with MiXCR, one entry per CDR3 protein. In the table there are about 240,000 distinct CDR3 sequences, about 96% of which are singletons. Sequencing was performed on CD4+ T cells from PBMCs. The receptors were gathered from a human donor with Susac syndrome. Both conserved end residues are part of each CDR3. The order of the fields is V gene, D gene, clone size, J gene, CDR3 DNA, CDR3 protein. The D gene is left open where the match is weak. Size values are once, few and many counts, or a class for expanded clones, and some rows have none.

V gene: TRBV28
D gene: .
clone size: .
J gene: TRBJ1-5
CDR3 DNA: TGTGCCAGCAGTTCACAGGACAGCGCTTTCTTTCAGCATTTT
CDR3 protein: CASSSQDSAFFQHF

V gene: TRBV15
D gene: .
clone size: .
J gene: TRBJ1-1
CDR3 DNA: TGTGCCACCAGCACAGGGGATAACATGAACACTGAAGCTTTCTTT
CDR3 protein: CATSTGDNMNTEAFF

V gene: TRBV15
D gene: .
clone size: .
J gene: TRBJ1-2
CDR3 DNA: TGTGCCACCAGCAGAGATCGGAAAGCAGCAGGCCTGGTTGGCTACACCTTC
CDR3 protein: CATSRDRKAAGLVGYTF

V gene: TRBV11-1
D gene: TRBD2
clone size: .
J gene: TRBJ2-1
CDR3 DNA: TGTGCCAGCACCCCCGGGGGGAGACCTGAGCAGTTCTTC
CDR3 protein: CASTPGGRPEQFF

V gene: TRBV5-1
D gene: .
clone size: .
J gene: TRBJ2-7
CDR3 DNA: TGCGCCAGCAGCTCCCTAAGTAGGGGGGCCTACGAGCAGTACTTC
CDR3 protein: CASSSLSRGAYEQYF

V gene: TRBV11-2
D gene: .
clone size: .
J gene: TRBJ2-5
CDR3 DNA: TGTGCCAGCAGCTCCCCGGGGGAGACCCAGTACTTC
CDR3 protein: CASSSPGETQYF

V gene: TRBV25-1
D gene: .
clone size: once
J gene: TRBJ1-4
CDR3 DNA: TGTGCCAGCAGTGTCAGGGTGCCAACTAATGAAAAACTGTTTTTT
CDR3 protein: CASSVRVPTNEKLFF

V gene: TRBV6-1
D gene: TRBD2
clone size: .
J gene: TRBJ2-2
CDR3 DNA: TGTGCCAGCAGTGGAGAAATAGCGGGAAGAAACACCGGGGAGCTGTTTTTT
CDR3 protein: CASSGEIAGRNTGELFF

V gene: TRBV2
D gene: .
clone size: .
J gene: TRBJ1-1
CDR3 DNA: TGTGCCAGCACTTCCCCGAGACAGACGAACACTGAAGCTTTCTTT
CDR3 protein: CASTSPRQTNTEAFF

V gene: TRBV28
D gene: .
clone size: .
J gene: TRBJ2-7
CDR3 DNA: TGTGCCAGCAGTTATAAATACGAGCAGTACTTC
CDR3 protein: CASSYKYEQYF

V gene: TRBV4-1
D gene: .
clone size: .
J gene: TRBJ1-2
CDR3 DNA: TGCGCCAGCAGCCAAATCGGGACTAGGGACTATGGCTACACCTTC
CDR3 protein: CASSQIGTRDYGYTF

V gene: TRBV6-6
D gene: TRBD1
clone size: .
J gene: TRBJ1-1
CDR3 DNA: TGTGCCAGCAGTTACTCCGGGGCAGGGGGCACTGAAGCTTTCTTT
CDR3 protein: CASSYSGAGGTEAFF

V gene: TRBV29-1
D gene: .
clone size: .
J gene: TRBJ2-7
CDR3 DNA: TGCAGCGTTGTCGAAAACCTGGGCGGCGAGCAGTACTTC
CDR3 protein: CSVVENLGGEQYF

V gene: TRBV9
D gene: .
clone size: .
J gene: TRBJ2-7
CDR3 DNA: TGTGCCAGCAGCGTAGCCATCGGAGCGGCCGAGCAGTACTTC
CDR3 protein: CASSVAIGAAEQYF

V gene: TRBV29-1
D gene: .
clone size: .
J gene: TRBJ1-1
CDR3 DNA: TGCAGCGTTCGGGGGGTCTCCACTGAAGCTTTCTTT
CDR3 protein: CSVRGVSTEAFF

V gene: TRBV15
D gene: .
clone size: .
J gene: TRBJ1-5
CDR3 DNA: TGTGCCACCAGCAGCCCCATTGGGGCCGGCAATCAGCCCCAGCATTTT
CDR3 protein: CATSSPIGAGNQPQHF

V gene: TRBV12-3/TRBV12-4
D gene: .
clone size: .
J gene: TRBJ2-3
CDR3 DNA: TGTGCCAGCAGTTTCGCCCGGACAGATACGCAGTATTTT
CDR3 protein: CASSFARTDTQYF

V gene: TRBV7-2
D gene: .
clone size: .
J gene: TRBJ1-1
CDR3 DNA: TGTGCCAGCAGCCTCGGGGCAGGGTGGGTCACTGAAGCTTTCTTT
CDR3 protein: CASSLGAGWVTEAFF

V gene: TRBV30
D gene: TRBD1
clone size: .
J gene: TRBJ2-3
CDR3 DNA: TGTGCCTGGAGGAGGACAGGGCTTAGCACAGATACGCAGTATTTT
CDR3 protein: CAWRRTGLSTDTQYF

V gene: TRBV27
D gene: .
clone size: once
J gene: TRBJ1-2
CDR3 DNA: TGTGCCAGCAGTCTCCAAAACAGGGATGGCTACACCTTC
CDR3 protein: CASSLQNRDGYTF

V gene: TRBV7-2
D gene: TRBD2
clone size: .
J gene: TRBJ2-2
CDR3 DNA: TGTGCCAGCAGCTTAAACCCGGGGGGTCTCGCCGGGGAGCTGTTTTTT
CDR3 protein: CASSLNPGGLAGELFF

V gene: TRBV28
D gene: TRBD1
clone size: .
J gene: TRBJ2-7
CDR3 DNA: TGTGCCAGCAAGAGGGGGCCAGCCTACGAGCAGTACTTC
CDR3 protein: CASKRGPAYEQYF

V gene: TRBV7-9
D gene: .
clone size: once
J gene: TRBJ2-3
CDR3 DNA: TGTGCCAGCAGCTGGGGTCCCGGACGGTCCACAGATACGCAGTATTTT
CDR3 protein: CASSWGPGRSTDTQYF

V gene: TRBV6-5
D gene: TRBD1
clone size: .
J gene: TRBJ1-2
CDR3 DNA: TGTGCCAGCAGTTACTCTCGGGACAGTAACTATGGCTACACCTTC
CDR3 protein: CASSYSRDSNYGYTF

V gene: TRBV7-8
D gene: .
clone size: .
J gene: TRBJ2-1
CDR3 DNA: TGTGCCAGCAGCTCCCGCCTCAATGAGCAGTTCTTC
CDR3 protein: CASSSRLNEQFF

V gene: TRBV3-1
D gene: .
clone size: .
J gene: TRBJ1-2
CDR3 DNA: TGTGCCAGCAGACTAGGTGGTTATGGCTACACCTTC
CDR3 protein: CASRLGGYGYTF

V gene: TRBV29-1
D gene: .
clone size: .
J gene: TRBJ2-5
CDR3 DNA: TGCAGCGTTGAAGACTGGCCCCAAGAGACCCAGTACTTC
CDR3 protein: CSVEDWPQETQYF

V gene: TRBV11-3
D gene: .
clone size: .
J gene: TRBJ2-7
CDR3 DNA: TGTGCCAGCAGCTTAGGTGTTGGAACCTACGAGCAGTACTTC
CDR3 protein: CASSLGVGTYEQYF

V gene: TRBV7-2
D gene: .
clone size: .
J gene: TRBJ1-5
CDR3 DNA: TGTGCCAGCAGCTTAGACCCGGGATCTTGGGGGGCCCAGCATTTT
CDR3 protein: CASSLDPGSWGAQHF

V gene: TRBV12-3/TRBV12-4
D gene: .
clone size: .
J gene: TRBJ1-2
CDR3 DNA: TGTGCCAGCAGGCCAGCCGGGGCCCGGGCGGGTGGCTACACCTTC
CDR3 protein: CASRPAGARAGGYTF

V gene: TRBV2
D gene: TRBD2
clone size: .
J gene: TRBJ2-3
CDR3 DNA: TGTGCCAGCAGTGAAGTTTGGACTAGCGGGGTTACAGATACGCAGTATTTT
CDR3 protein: CASSEVWTSGVTDTQYF

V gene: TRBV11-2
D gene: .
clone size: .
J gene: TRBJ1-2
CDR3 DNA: TGTGCCAGCAGCTTAGTTAGGCGGGCATATGGCTACACCTTC
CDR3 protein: CASSLVRRAYGYTF

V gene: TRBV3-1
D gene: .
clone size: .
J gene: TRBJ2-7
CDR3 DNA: TGTGCCAGCAGCCGGACCCCAATCTACGAGCAGTACTTC
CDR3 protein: CASSRTPIYEQYF

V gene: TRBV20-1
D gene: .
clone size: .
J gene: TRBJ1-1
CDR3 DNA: TGCAGTGCTAGAGACGCCAGGGGAAACACTGAAGCTTTCTTT
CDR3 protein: CSARDARGNTEAFF

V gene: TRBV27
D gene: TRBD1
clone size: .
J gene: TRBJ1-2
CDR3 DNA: TGTGCCAGCAGTTCAGCCGGGACAGAAGTTCTTAACTATGGCTACACCTTC
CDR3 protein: CASSSAGTEVLNYGYTF

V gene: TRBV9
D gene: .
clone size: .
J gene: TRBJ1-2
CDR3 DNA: TGTGCCAGCAGCGTAGACGGGGAGTATGGCTACACCTTC
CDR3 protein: CASSVDGEYGYTF

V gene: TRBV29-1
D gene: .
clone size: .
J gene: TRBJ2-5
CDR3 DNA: TGCAGCTTCCAGAGGCCGTCAGAGACCCAGTACTTC
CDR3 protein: CSFQRPSETQYF

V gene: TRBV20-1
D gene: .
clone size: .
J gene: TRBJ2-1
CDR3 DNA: TGCAGTGCTATCTCCAATACGGCCCTCGGTGAGCAGTTCTTC
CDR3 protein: CSAISNTALGEQFF

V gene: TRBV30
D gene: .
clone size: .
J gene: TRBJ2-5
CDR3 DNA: TGTGCCTGGAGTAGACTCCAAGAGACCCAGTACTTC
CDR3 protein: CAWSRLQETQYF

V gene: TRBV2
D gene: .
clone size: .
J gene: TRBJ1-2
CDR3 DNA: TGTGCCAGCAGTATCAGGACCGACTCTAACTATGGCTACACCTTC
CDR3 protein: CASSIRTDSNYGYTF

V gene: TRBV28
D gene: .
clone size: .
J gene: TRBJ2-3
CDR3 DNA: TGTGCCAGCAGTGCCCCCGGGGTCCGGGATACGCAGTATTTT
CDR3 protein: CASSAPGVRDTQYF

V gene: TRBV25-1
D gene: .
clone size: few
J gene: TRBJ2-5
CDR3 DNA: TGTGCCAGCACCAACAGCCAAGAGACCCAGTACTTC
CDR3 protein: CASTNSQETQYF

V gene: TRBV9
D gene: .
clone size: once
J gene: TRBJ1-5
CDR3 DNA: TGTGCCAGCAGCGGCTGGGATGGGGGTGAGCCCCAGCATTTT
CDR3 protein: CASSGWDGGEPQHF

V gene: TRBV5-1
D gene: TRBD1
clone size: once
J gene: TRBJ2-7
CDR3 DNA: TGCGCCAGCAGCTTGTTCGACAGGGGAAACGAGCAGTACTTC
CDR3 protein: CASSLFDRGNEQYF

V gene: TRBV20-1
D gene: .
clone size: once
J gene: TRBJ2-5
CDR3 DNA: TGCAGTGCTAGATGGACAGAACAAGAGACCCAGTACTTC
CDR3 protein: CSARWTEQETQYF

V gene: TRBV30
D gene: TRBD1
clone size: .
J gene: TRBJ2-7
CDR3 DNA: TGTGCCTGGAACCGTGGGACAGCCTACGAGCAGTACTTC
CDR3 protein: CAWNRGTAYEQYF

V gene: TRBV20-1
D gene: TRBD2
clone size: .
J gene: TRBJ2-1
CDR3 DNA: TGCAGTGCATCGAGCGGGAGTAATATCGGGGATGAGCAGTTCTTC
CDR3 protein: CSASSGSNIGDEQFF

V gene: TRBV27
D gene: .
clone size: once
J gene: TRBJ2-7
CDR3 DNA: TGTGCCAGCTACTCACTGGTCCTCCCCTACGAGCAGTACTTC
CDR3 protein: CASYSLVLPYEQYF

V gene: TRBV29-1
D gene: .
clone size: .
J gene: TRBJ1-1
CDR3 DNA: TGCAGCGCCATCCGCGCCACTGAAGCTTTCTTT
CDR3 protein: CSAIRATEAFF

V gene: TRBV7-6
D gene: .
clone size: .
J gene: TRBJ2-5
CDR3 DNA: TGTGCCAGCAGCTTAGAGATGAGGAGACAAGAGACCCAGTACTTC
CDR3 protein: CASSLEMRRQETQYF

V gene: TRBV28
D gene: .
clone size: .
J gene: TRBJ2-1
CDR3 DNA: TGTGCCAGCACCAGGACAGCCTACAATGAGCAGTTCTTC
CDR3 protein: CASTRTAYNEQFF

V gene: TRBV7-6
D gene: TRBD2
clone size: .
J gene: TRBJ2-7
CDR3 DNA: TGTGCCAGCAGCGTAACTAGCGGGAGTCGGAACGAGCAGTACTTC
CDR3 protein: CASSVTSGSRNEQYF

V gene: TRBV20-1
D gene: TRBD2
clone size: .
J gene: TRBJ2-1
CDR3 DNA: TGCAGTGCTAGACCTACGCTAGCGGGGGCCTACAATGAGCAGTTCTTC
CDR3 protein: CSARPTLAGAYNEQFF